A single sample is the source of the 22 T cell receptor beta chains below, sequenced in a study of CD8 T cells in Susac syndrome. When the RNA was reverse transcribed, random hexamers were used with an input of roughly 0.45 to 1 ug. One entry per CDR3 protein, called by TCRdb with MiXCR from the immunoSEQ multiplex PCR reads. This table has under 200,000 distinct CDR3 sequences, 92% appearing once. Material: CD4+ T cells from PBMCs. All receptors derive from a human donor in good health.

This rearrangement joins TRBV14 to TRBJ2-7; D possibly corresponds to TRBD2 (6 bases). Germline-derived CDR1 and CDR2 are SGHDN and FVKESK. CDR3 length equals 15 residues. V lost 0 bases to trimming and J lost 2 bases, with 11 bases between them. Here the CDR3 reads CASSQDLGGTYEQYF. The CDR3 coding sequence is TGTGCCAGCAGCCAAGATTTGGGGGGTACCTACGAGCAGTACTTC. Full variable domain (missing parts from reference TRBV14 and TRBJ2-7): EAGVTQFPSHSVIEKGQTVTLRCDPISGHDNLYWYRRVMGKEIKFLLHFVKESKQDESGMPNNRFLAERTGGTYSTLKVQPAELEDSGVYFCASSQDLGGTYEQYFGPGTRLTVT.

The V gene is TRBV6-2 or TRBV6-3, the J gene TRBJ1-1; TRBD1 might be the D (5 bases). CDR3 size: 14 residues. In germline, CDR1 is MNHEY, CDR2 SVGEGT. Deletions cut 5 bases from V and 0 bases from J, with 10 bases between. This CDR3 reads CASSQEGMNTEAFF. The CDR3 DNA reads as TGTGCCAGCAGTCAAGAGGGGATGAACACTGAAGCTTTCTTT.

This chain connects TRBV4-1 to TRBJ1-1; 8 bases are shared with TRBD1. Germline V lookup: CDR1 MGHRA, CDR2 YSYEKL. This CDR3 is 14 amino acids long. V shed 3 bases, J shed 5 bases, and the junction held 5 bases outside the gene matches. This CDR3 is CASSHTGGETEAFF. The CDR3 coding sequence is TGCGCCAGCAGCCATACAGGGGGGGAAACTGAAGCTTTCTTT.

The chain has TRBV2 and TRBJ1-1, with D perhaps TRBD1 (5 bases). V lost 8 bases to trimming and J lost 5 bases, with 15 bases between them. The CDR3 totals 13 residues. CDR1 is SNHLY and CDR2 is FYNNEI in the germline V gene. The CDR3 region is CASFRDGRTEAFF. Written as DNA, the CDR3 is TGTGCCAGCTTCCGGGACGGTAGAACTGAAGCTTTCTTT.

CDR3 in DNA: TGTGCCAGCAGTGTGATGGCAGGGCAGAATGAGCAGTACTTC. Protein sequence: CASSVMAGQNEQYF. The V call is TRBV6-1, the J call TRBJ2-7, with D perhaps matching TRBD1 (5 bases). The CDR3 has 14 amino acids. Germline V gene lookup returns CDR1 MNHNS and CDR2 SASEGT. V was clipped by 4 bases and J by 7 bases, with 17 bases between them.

The DNA of the CDR3 is TGCGCCAGCAGCCTGGACCCAGGGGCTGGGGCCAACGTCCTGACTTTC. It is translated as CASSLDPGAGANVLTF. The genes are TRBV5-1 and TRBJ2-6; possible D gene TRBD1, 6 bases. The CDR3 is 16 residues long. Germline-derived CDR1 and CDR2 are SGHRS and YFSETQ. V gave up 4 bases and J gave up 2 bases, with 13 bases separating them.

The V call is TRBV23-1, the J call TRBJ2-1, with D uncertain. TRBV23-1 is placed among ORFs of uncertain function. The CDR3 covers 17 residues. Trimming stripped 2 bases from V and 4 bases from J, with 18 bases between. For the CDR3, the DNA is TGCGCCAGCAGTCAACCCCCGAACTTGAGGAAGTACAATGAGCAGTTCTTC. Translating it yields CASSQPPNLRKYNEQFF.

The chain couples TRBV18 to TRBJ1-5; 11 nucleotides agree with TRBD1. This CDR3 is built from 15 residues. The germline V gene encodes CDR1 KGHSH and CDR2 LQKENI. The V segment lost 5 bases and the J segment 11 bases; nucleotides outside the gene matches: 11. CDR3 sequence: CASSLSVGQGEAQHF. DNA of the CDR3: TGTGCCAGCTCATTATCGGTGGGACAGGGGGAAGCCCAGCATTTT.

V is TRBV6-5 and J is TRBJ2-3, with 7 bases that match TRBD2. The V gene end was trimmed by 2 bases and the J gene end by 2 bases; junction bases not matched to a gene: 7. Germline V CDR1 and CDR2: MNHEY, SVGAGI. This CDR3 region has 16 residues. In nucleotides, the CDR3 is TGTGCCAGCAGTTACGCGGCTAGCGGAGACACAGATACGCAGTATTTT. Residues: CASSYAASGDTDTQYF.

Here the CDR3 reads CASSMDRPNTEAFF. CDR3 coding DNA: TGCGCCAGCAGCATGGACCGACCGAACACTGAAGCTTTCTTT. The gene calls are TRBV5-1 and TRBJ1-1; D not resolved. The CDR3 consists of 14 residues. CDR1 and CDR2 from the germline V gene are SGHRS and YFSETQ. Trimming took off 4 bases at V and 1 base at J, with 11 bases between the two ends.

The V and J genes are TRBV11-2 and TRBJ2-7; D call uncertain. The germline V gene has CDR1 SGHAT and CDR2 FQNNGV. The CDR3 runs 12 residues. V lost 5 bases and J lost 3, with 8 bases in between. The DNA of the CDR3 is TGTGCCAGCAGCCCACAGAACTACGAGCAGTACTTC. Translating it yields CASSPQNYEQYF. Variable domain in full (rest from reference TRBV11-2 and TRBJ2-7): EAGVAQSPRYKIIEKRQSVAFWCNPISGHATLYWYQQILGQGPKLLIQFQNNGVVDDSQLPKDRFSAERLKGVDSTLKIQPAKLEDSAVYLCASSPQNYEQYFGPGTRLTVT.

This rearrangement joins TRBV29-1 to TRBJ2-7, with 8 bases that match TRBD1. The CDR3 contains 13 residues. The V gene end was trimmed by 7 bases and the J gene end by 3 bases; junction bases not matched to a gene: 8. The germline V gene encodes CDR1 SQVTM and CDR2 ANQGSEA. In DNA form, the CDR3 reads TGCAGCGCCGGGACAGGTCTTGGCTACGAGCAGTACTTC. It translates to CSAGTGLGYEQYF.

This clonotype appeared a few times. The chain links TRBV5-1 to TRBJ2-2; TRBD1 matches at 10 bases. Germline V gene lookup returns CDR1 SGHRS and CDR2 YFSETQ. The CDR3 length is 15 residues. Unmatched junction bases numbered 6, after V lost 5 bases and J lost 5 bases. The CDR3 loop reads CASRRTGGPTGELFF. CDR3 DNA: TGCGCCAGCAGGAGGACAGGGGGACCAACCGGGGAGCTGTTTTTT.

The V gene is TRBV9, the J gene TRBJ2-5; the D is unclear. Germline loops: CDR1 SGDLS, CDR2 YYNGEE. The V end lost 4 bases, the J end lost 2 bases, and 12 bases lay between the germline ends. The CDR3 is made up of 14 amino acids. The CDR3 spells CASSPRTFQETQYF. DNA for the CDR3: TGTGCCAGCAGCCCCCGGACGTTTCAAGAGACCCAGTACTTC.

The gene calls are TRBV7-9 and TRBJ2-5; tentative D call: TRBD2 (6 bases). V was pared by 1 base and J by 5 bases, with 17 bases between. Germline V lookup: CDR1 SEHNR, CDR2 FQNEAQ (reference sequence). The CDR3 contains 16 residues. CDR3 nucleotides: TGTGCCAGCAGCTTAGGTAGTCTAGCGTTGATGGAGACCCAGTACTTC. Residues: CASSLGSLALMETQYF.

This clonotype was seen a handful of times. V gene TRBV5-1 combines with J gene TRBJ2-2; weak D call: TRBD1 (5 bases). V lost 6 bases to trimming and J lost 0 bases, with 6 bases between them. Germline loops: CDR1 SGHRS, CDR2 YFSETQ. There are 13 residues in the CDR3. The CDR3 bases are TGCGCCAGCAAGACAGCGAACACCGGGGAGCTGTTTTTT. Encoded protein: CASKTANTGELFF.

The rearrangement links TRBV10-3 to TRBJ2-5, with D perhaps TRBD2 (5 bases). The germline V gene has CDR1 ENHRY and CDR2 SYGVKD. V lost 7 bases, J lost 5 bases, and 14 bases lay in between. The CDR3 runs to 13 residues. The CDR3 bases are TGTGCCATCATTCCTGAGGGCGGTGAGACCCAGTACTTC. Its protein is CAIIPEGGETQYF.

J is TRBJ1-1 and V is TRBV14; possible D gene TRBD1, 6 bases. Looked up from germline, CDR1 is SGHDN and CDR2 is FVKESK. V was clipped by 4 bases and J by 1 base, with 10 bases between them. The length of the CDR3 is 14 residues. CDR3 DNA: TGTGCCAGCAGCCGGTTGGACAGGAACACTGAAGCTTTCTTT. Its translation: CASSRLDRNTEAFF. The full variable domain, in which reference TRBV14 and TRBJ1-1 provide the parts outside the CDR3, is EAGVTQFPSHSVIEKGQTVTLRCDPISGHDNLYWYRRVMGKEIKFLLHFVKESKQDESGMPNNRFLAERTGGTYSTLKVQPAELEDSGVYFCASSRLDRNTEAFFGQGTRLTVV.

The chain recombines TRBV5-1 with TRBJ2-5; possible D gene TRBD2, 6 bases. V lost 1 base and J 2 bases, leaving 9 bases between the germline ends. Per germline, CDR1 SGHRS and CDR2 YFSETQ. CDR3 length: 14 amino acids. This CDR3 is CASSLSGPQETQYF. The CDR3 nucleotides read TGCGCCAGCAGCTTGAGCGGGCCACAAGAGACCCAGTACTTC.

The chain carries TRBV9 and TRBJ2-4, with a possible D match to TRBD1 (6 bases). This CDR3 is 14 amino acids long. CDR1 is SGDLS and CDR2 is YYNGEE in the germline V gene. V gave up 4 bases and J gave up 6 bases, with 14 bases separating them. CDR3 protein: CASSPGPTGNIQYF. DNA of the CDR3: TGTGCCAGCAGCCCGGGACCGACAGGAAACATTCAGTACTTC.

V and J are TRBV4-3 and TRBJ2-1; 8 positions agree with TRBD1. CDR1 is LGHNA, CDR2 YSLEER, per germline. V dropped 0 bases and J dropped 8; count of bases not matched to a gene: 15. The CDR3 spans 18 residues. The CDR3 nucleotides read TGCGCCAGCAGCCAAGATCTGCCGGGACAGGTAGGGGCCGATGAGCAGTTCTTC. This sequence encodes CASSQDLPGQVGADEQFF.

The chain recombines TRBV29-1 with TRBJ2-3, with D tentatively TRBD2 (5 bases). The V end was cut by 5 bases, the J end by 0 bases, with 9 bases between. Germline values: CDR1 SQVTM, CDR2 ANQGSEA. This CDR3 is 13 amino acids long. Here the CDR3 DNA reads TGCAGCGTTCGGGAATCTAGCACAGATACGCAGTATTTT. The encoded protein is CSVRESSTDTQYF.